This T cell receptor beta chain was sequenced during a study of human T cells and chemical hapten exposure. This clonotype was observed at least ten times. Noted time point: patch test 3, about 24 weeks after DPC sensitization. The treatment was: therapeutic diphenylcyclopropenone sensitization with weekly scalp DPC. Ahead of applying each patch test, blood was sampled. Total RNA was isolated from whole blood that had not been fractionated. CDR1 is LGHNA, CDR2 YNFKEQ, per germline. The CDR3 totals 13 residues. Between the trimmed V and J ends, which lost 0 bases and 3 bases, there was a span of 6 bases. Individual cDNA molecules received unique molecular identifiers in the library. TCRdb recomputed calls from the RACE reads with MiXCR, one row per CDR3 protein. This repertoire shows roughly 200,000 distinct CDR3 sequences, 20% to 25% found once; its top ten account for roughly 2.3%.

The chain recombines TRBV4-2 with TRBJ2-7; no reliable D call. This sequence was found in a woman in her thirties or forties with alopecia areata. Some clones in this sample may be carry-over from other donors' samples. Specimen: whole blood, collected in connection with sensitization to the hapten diphenylcyclopropenone (DPC). CDR3 nucleotides: TGTGCCAGCAGCCAAGATAGAGTCTACGAGCAGTACTTC. It specifies CASSQDRVYEQYF.